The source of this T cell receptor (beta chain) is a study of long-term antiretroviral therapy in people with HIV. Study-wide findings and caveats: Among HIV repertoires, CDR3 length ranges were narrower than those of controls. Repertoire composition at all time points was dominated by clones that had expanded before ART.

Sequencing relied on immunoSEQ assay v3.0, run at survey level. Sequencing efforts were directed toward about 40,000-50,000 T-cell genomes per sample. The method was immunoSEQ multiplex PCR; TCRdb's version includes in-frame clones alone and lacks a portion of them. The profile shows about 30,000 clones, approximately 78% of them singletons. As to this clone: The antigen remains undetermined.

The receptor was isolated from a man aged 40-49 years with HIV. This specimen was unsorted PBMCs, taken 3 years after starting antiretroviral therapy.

CDR3 residues: CASSLVGGGWTNEQFF. The CDR3 coding sequence is TGTGCCAGCAGCTTAGTAGGCGGGGGGTGGACCAATGAGCAGTTCTTC. The chain uses TRBV7-2 and TRBJ2-1; 8 nucleotides align to TRBD2. The CDR3 is 16 amino acids. The V and J ends lost 1 base and 6 bases, in that order; junction bases with no gene match: 8. Germline CDR1 and CDR2: SGHTA and FQGNSA.